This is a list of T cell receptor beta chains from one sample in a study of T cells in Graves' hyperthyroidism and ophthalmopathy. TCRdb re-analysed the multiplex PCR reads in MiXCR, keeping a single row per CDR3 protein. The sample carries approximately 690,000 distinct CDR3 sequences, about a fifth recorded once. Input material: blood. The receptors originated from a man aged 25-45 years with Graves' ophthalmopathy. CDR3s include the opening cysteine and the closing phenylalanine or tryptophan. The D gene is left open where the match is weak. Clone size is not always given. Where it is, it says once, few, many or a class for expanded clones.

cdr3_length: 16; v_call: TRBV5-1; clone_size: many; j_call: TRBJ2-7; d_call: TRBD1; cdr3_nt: TGCGCCAGCAGCTCTGCTACCGGGACAGGATCCTACGAGCAGTACTTC; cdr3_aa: CASSSATGTGSYEQYF
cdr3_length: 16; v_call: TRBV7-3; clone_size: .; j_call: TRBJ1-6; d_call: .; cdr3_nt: TGTGCCAGCAGCTTAATGGCCAGCTCCTATAATTCACCCCTCCACTTT; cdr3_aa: CASSLMASSYNSPLHF
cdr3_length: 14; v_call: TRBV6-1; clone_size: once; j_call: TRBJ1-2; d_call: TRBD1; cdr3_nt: TGTGCCAGCAGGCCAAGACAGGGCCGCCACGGCTACACCTTC; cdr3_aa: CASRPRQGRHGYTF
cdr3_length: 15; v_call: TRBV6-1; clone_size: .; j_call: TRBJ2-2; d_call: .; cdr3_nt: TGTGCCAGCGTGTGGGGTGGGGGGAACACCGGGGAGCTGTTTTTT; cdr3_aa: CASVWGGGNTGELFF
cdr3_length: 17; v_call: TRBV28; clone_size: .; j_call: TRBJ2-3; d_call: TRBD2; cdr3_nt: TGTGCCAGCAGTCTGCGGACTAGCGGGGGATTCACAGATACGCAGTATTTT; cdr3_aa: CASSLRTSGGFTDTQYF
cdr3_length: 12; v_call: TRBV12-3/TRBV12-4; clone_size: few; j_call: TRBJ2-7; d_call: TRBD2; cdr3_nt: TGTGCCAGCAGTGACCCGGGACTAGCGCAGTACTTC; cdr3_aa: CASSDPGLAQYF
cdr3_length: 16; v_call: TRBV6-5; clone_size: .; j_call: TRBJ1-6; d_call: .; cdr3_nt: TGTGCCAGCAGTTACTTAAGGACAGACCACAATTCACCCCTCCACTTT; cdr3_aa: CASSYLRTDHNSPLHF
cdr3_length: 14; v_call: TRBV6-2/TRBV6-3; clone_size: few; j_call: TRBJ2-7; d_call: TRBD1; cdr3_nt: TGTGCCAGCAGCAAAGGGACAGGGTCGGAAGAGCAGTACTTC; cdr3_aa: CASSKGTGSEEQYF
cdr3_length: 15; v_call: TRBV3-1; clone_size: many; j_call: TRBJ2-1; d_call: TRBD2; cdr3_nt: TGTGCCAGCAGCCCGGGACTAGCGGGATCTGATGAGCAGTTCTTC; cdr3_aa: CASSPGLAGSDEQFF
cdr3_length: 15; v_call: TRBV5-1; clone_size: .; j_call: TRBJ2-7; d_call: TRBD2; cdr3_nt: TGCGCCAGCAGCTTGGAGGGCCTGGGAGGGGCCGAGCAGTACTTC; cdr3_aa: CASSLEGLGGAEQYF
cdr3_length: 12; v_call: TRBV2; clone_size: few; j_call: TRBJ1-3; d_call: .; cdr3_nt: TGTGCCAGCAGCGAGGACGGAAACACCATATATTTT; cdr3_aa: CASSEDGNTIYF
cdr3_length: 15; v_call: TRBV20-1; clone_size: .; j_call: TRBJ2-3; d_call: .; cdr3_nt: TGCAGTGCTAGACCCAGCGGCAACATCACAGATACGCAGTATTTT; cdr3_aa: CSARPSGNITDTQYF
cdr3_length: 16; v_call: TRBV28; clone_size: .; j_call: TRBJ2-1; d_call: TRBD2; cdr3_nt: TGTGCCAGCAGCCACTCCGGGACTAGCGGGAGTTATGAGCAGTTCTTC; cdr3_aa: CASSHSGTSGSYEQFF
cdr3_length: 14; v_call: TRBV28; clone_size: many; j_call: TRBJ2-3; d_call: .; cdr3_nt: TGTGCCAGCAGAAGTGGCTTTGGGTTAGATACGCAGTATTTT; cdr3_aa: CASRSGFGLDTQYF
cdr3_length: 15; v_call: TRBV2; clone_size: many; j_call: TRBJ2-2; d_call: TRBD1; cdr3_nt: TGTGCCAGCAGGGGGGACAGGGGGAACACCGGGGAGCTGTTTTTT; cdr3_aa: CASRGDRGNTGELFF
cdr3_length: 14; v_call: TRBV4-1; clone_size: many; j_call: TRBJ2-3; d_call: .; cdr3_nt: TGCGCCAGCAGCCAAGATGGAGGGCGTTATACGCAGTATTTT; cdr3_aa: CASSQDGGRYTQYF
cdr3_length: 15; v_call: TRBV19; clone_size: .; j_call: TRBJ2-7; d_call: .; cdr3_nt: TGTGCCACTTCCGCGGCGTACAGCAATACCTACGAGCAGTACTTC; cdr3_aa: CATSAAYSNTYEQYF
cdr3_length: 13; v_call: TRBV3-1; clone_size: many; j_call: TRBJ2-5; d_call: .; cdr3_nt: TGTGCCAGCAGCCAAGGGGTGACAGAGACCCAGTACTTC; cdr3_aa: CASSQGVTETQYF
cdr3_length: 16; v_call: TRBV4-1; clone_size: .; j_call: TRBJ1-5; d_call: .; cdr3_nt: TGCGCCAGCAGCCCGCGCACGGGACTGGACAATCAGCCCCAGCATTTT; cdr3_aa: CASSPRTGLDNQPQHF
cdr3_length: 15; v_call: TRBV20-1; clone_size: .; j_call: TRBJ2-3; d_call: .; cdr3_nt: TGCAGTGCTAGGGTACTCCCAGGAGACACAGATACGCAGTATTTT; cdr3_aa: CSARVLPGDTDTQYF
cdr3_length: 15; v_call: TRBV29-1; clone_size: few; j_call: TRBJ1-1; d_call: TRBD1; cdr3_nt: TGCAGCGTTGAGGGGACAGGGGCCCGGTCTGCTGAAGCTTTCTTT; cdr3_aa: CSVEGTGARSAEAFF
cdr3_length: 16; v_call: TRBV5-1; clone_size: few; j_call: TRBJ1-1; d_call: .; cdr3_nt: TGCGCCAGCAGCTTCGATTGGGGGGCCATGAACACTGAAGCTTTCTTT; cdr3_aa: CASSFDWGAMNTEAFF
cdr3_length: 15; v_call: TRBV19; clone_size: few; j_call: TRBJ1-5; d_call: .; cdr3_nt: TGTGCCAGTAGTATATCGGGGGTTAGCAATCAGCCCCAGCATTTT; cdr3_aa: CASSISGVSNQPQHF
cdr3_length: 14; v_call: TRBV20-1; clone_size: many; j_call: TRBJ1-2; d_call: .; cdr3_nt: TGCAGTGCCCCTGGCATCGCGATTCGCTATGGCTACACCTTC; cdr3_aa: CSAPGIAIRYGYTF
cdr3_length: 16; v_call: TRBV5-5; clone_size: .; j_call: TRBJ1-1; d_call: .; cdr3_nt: TGTGCCAGCAGCTATCTGTTCCCCGCGGGATCAGTTGAAGCTTTCTTT; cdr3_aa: CASSYLFPAGSVEAFF
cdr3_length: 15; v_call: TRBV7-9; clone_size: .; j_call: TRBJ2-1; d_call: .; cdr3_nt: TGTGCCAGCAGCTATCCAGGTCGGGAGCGTGTTGAGCAGTTCTTC; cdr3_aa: CASSYPGRERVEQFF
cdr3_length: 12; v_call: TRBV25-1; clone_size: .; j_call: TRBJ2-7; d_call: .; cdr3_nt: TGTGCCAGCAGTCGACATAACTACGAGCAGTACTTC; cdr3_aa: CASSRHNYEQYF